The source of this T cell receptor (beta chain) is a study of blood T cell repertoires in COVID-19. This clone was observed a few times. The CDR3 has 16 amino acids. Trimming removed 0 bases at V and 2 bases at J, with 13 bases between. CDR1 and CDR2 (germline): MNHEY, SVGAGI. Profiling relied on immunoSEQ multiplex PCR, and the TCRdb table lists in-frame clones only, not all of them. The sample lists about 160,000 clones, 60% to 85% occurring once. This clonotype was obtained from a man in his 60s with acute or convalescent COVID-19. This chain links TRBV6-5 with TRBJ1-2; a weak D match, TRBD1 (6 bases). Sequencing input: peripheral blood. Here the CDR3 DNA reads TGTGCCAGCAGTTACTCGGTACAGGGTCGAAACTATGGCTACACCTTC. Protein sequence: CASSYSVQGRNYGYTF.